This T cell receptor (beta chain) was documented in a study of cytomegalovirus exposure and HLA in healthy donors. Primers for the PCR totalled 60 Vbeta and 13 Jbeta. The repertoire was sequenced with immunoSEQ multiplex PCR; TCRdb's copy has only in-frame clones and lacks some. The data contain about 200,000 clones, just over 75% of them singletons. What was sequenced was PBMCs. This TCR was sampled from a man aged 25-45 years in good health and CMV-seronegative.

This chain's CDR3 is CASSLGGQGAYQPQHF. CDR3 DNA: TGCGCCAGCAGCTTGGGGGGGCAGGGGGCATATCAGCCCCAGCATTTT. The gene calls are TRBV5-1 and TRBJ1-5, with 8 bases lining up with TRBD1. The ends lost 0 bases at V and 5 bases at J; junction bases unmatched: 7. Per the germline V gene, CDR1 is SGHRS and CDR2 is YFSETQ. This CDR3 is 16 amino acids long.